The T cell receptor (beta chain) under discussion was sequenced for a study of blood T cell repertoires in COVID-19. On the study more broadly: PBMCs, B-cell-depleted T cells, or T cells provided the cDNA or gDNA that made up the material.

The protocol was immunoSEQ multiplex PCR, while the TCRdb copy is restricted to in-frame clones and leaves out a portion. The sample has 200,000 or so clones, roughly 84% seen once. This CDR3 contains 16 residues. In germline, CDR1 is LNHDA, CDR2 SQIVND (reference sequence). The junction had 6 bases not matched to a gene; V was cut back by 4 bases and J by 0 bases. This TCR was sampled from a woman in her forties who had recovered from COVID-19. What was sequenced was peripheral blood. The chain has TRBV19 and TRBJ1-1; 9 bases line up with TRBD1. CDR3 in DNA: TGTGCCAGTAGTACGCTGGACAGGGGCTTGAACACTGAAGCTTTCTTT. Translated, it gives CASSTLDRGLNTEAFF.